The source of this T cell receptor (beta chain) is a study of long-term antiretroviral therapy in people with HIV. Sequencing relied on immunoSEQ assay v3.0, run at survey level. The repertoire was sequenced with immunoSEQ multiplex PCR; TCRdb's copy has only in-frame clones and lacks some. The table records about 28,000 clones, more than 85% of them present only once. In this sample, this clone turned up once. CDR3 length: 14 amino acids. Trimming removed 0 bases at V and 4 bases at J, with 9 bases between. Germline CDR1 reads KGHSY; CDR2 reads FQNENV. Sample: unsorted PBMCs, taken 6.2 years after starting antiretroviral therapy. The chain is built from TRBV16 and TRBJ1-2; D is undetermined. The origin of this receptor is a man aged 35-49 years with HIV. This CDR3 reads CASSQSGPVYGYTF. DNA for the CDR3: TGTGCCAGCAGCCAATCGGGTCCAGTCTATGGCTACACCTTC. The full variable domain, in which reference TRBV16 and TRBJ1-2 provide the parts outside the CDR3, is GEEVAQTPKHLVRGEGQKAKLYCAPIKGHSYVFWYQQVLKNEFKFLISFQNENVFDETGMPKERFSAKCLPNSPCSLEIQATKLEDSAVYFCASSQSGPVYGYTFGSGTRLTVV.